This record looks at one T cell receptor beta chain sequence and its context. Its target is not known. In the PCR, 60 Vbeta and 13 Jbeta primers were used. The data were produced by immunoSEQ multiplex PCR, yet TCRdb's version contains in-frame clones alone and is incomplete. This sample has more than 150,000 clones; 75% to 90% occur once, and the top ten carry roughly 2.6%. This entry comes from a study of cytomegalovirus exposure and HLA in healthy donors. Notes on the study in general: Using the classifier, cytomegalovirus status was reportedly diagnosed with high specificity and sensitivity. The study recorded 164 TCR beta chains that were cytomegalovirus-associated.

Germline-derived CDR1 and CDR2 are SGDLS and YYNGEE. Trimming cost V 0 bases and J 8 bases; bases outside gene matches: 9. This CDR3 has 16 residues. The clonotype comes from a woman between 45 and 60 years old in good health and CMV-seropositive. The chain joins TRBV9 to TRBJ2-1; 9 bases line up with TRBD2. The sample consisted of PBMCs. Written as DNA, the CDR3 is TGTGCCAGCAGCGTAGCGGGGCGGGGGGGCCACGATGAGCAGTTCTTC. Its protein product is CASSVAGRGGHDEQFF.